The 2 T cell receptor beta chains given below trace back to one sample, sequenced in a study of response to subunit inactivated influenza vaccine. TCRdb redid the calling of the RT-PCR reads with MiXCR, one entry per CDR3 protein. The profile shows about 700,000 distinct CDR3 sequences, around a sixth of them singletons. The starting material was PBMCs from blood, obtained 11 to 12 days after vaccination. These receptor sequences come from a man in his forties or fifties who received an inactivated influenza vaccine.

The genes are TRBV24-1 and TRBJ1-1; 7 bases match TRBD1. Trimming removed 7 bases from V and 7 bases from J; junction bases left unmatched: 5. The CDR3 covers 12 residues. Germline CDR1 KGHDR, CDR2 SFDVKD. CDR3 region: CATSGTDVEAFF. The CDR3 DNA is TGTGCCACCAGCGGGACAGACGTTGAAGCTTTCTTT.

J is TRBJ2-3 and V is TRBV20-1; 7 positions match TRBD2. This CDR3 spans 11 amino acids. Germline V CDR1 and CDR2: DFQATT, SNEGSKA (reference sequence). CDR3 in amino acids: CRGGSTDTQYF. Written as DNA, the CDR3 is TGCAGGGGAGGGAGCACAGATACGCAGTATTTT.